This T cell receptor beta chain originates from a study of CD8 T cells in Susac syndrome. Study-wide findings and caveats: An acknowledgment was made by the study that its TCR sequencing and HLA analysis involved relatively few individuals.

Of note for this clonotype: Its antigen is undetermined.

CDR1 and CDR2 from the germline V gene are MNHEY and SVGEGT. Trimming took off 3 bases at V and 0 bases at J, with 14 bases between the two ends. This CDR3 has 16 amino acids. Reverse transcription of roughly 0.45 to 1 ug RNA was performed with random hexamers. Using its own MiXCR run on the immunoSEQ multiplex PCR reads, TCRdb lists one record per CDR3 protein. The sample includes 55,000 to 70,000 distinct CDR3 sequences, 95% of them seen just once. Sample: CD8+ T cells from PBMCs. This chain connects TRBV6-2 or TRBV6-3 to TRBJ2-5, with D unresolved. This receptor was obtained from a human donor in good health. The DNA for the CDR3 is TGTGCCAGCAGTTATACAAGGGTTGGATACCAAGAGACCCAGTACTTC. Translating gives CASSYTRVGYQETQYF.